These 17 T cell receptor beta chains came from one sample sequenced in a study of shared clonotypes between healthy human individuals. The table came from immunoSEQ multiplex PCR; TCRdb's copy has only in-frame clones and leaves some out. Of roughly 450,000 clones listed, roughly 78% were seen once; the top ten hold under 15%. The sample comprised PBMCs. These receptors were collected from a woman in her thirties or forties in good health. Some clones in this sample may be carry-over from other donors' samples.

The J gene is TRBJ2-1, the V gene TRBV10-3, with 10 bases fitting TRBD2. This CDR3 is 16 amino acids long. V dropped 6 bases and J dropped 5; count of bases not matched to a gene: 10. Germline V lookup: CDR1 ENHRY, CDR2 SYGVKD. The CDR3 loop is CAISPPVAGGDNEQFF. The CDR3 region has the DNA TGTGCCATCAGCCCTCCCGTAGCGGGAGGAGACAATGAGCAGTTCTTC.

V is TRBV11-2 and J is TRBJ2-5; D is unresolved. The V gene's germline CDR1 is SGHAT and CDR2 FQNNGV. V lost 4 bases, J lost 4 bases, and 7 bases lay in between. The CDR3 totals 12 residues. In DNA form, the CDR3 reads TGTGCCAGCAGCTCTTGGAGAGAGACCCAGTACTTC. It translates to CASSSWRETQYF.

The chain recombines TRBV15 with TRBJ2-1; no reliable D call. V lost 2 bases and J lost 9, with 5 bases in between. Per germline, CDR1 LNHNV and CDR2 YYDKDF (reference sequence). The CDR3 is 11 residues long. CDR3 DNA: TGTGCCACCAGCAGATTCAGTGAGCAGTTCTTC. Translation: CATSRFSEQFF. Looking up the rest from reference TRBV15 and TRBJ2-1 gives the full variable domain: DAMVIQNPRYQVTQFGKPVTLSCSQTLNHNVMYWYQQKSSQAPKLLFHYYDKDFNNEADTPDNFQSRRPNTSFCFLDIRSPGLGDTAMYLCATSRFSEQFFGPGTRLTVL.

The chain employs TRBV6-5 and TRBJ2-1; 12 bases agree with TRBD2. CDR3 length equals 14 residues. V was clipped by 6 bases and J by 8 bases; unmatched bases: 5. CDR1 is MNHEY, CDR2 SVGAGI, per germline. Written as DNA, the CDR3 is TGTGCCAGCAGGGGACTAGCGGGCCTCGATGAGCAGTTCTTC. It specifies CASRGLAGLDEQFF.

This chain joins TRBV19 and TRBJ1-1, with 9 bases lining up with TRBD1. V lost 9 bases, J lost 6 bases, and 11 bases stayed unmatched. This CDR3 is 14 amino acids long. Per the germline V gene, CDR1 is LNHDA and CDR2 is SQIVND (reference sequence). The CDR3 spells CASSPRQGESEAFF. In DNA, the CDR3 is TGTGCCAGCAGTCCACGACAGGGGGAATCTGAAGCTTTCTTT.

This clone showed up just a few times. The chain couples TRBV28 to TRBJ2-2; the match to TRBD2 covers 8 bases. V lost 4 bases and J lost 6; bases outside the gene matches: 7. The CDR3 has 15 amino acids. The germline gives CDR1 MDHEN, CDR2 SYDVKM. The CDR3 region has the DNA TGTGCCAGCAGTTCCTCCGGCGGGAGGCCCGGGGAGCTGTTTTTT. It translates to CASSSSGGRPGELFF. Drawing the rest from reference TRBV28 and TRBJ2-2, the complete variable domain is DVKVTQSSRYLVKRTGEKVFLECVQDMDHENMFWYRQDPGLGLRLIYFSYDVKMKEKGDIPEGYSVSREKKERFSLILESASTNQTSMYLCASSSSGGRPGELFFGEGSRLTVL.

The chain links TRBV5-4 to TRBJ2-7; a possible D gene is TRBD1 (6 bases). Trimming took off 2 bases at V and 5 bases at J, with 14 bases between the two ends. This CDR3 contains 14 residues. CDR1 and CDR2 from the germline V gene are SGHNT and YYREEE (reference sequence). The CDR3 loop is CASSFDRMAHEQYF. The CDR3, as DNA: TGTGCCAGCAGCTTCGACAGGATGGCCCACGAGCAGTACTTC.

The CDR3 DNA reads TGTGCCAGCTCACCCCGGAACGAGGGGGATGAGCAGTTCTTC. This translates into CASSPRNEGDEQFF. V and J are TRBV18 and TRBJ2-1, with D perhaps matching TRBD1 (6 bases). This CDR3 region has 14 residues. The germline CDR1 and CDR2 sequences are KGHSH and LQKENI. V dropped 3 bases and J dropped 8 bases, with 14 bases sitting between them.

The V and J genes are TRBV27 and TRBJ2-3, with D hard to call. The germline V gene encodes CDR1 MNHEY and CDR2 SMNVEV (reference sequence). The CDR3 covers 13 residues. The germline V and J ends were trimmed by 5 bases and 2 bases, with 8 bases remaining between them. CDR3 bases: TGTGCCAGCAGTAAGGGTTCCACAGATACGCAGTATTTT. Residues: CASSKGSTDTQYF.

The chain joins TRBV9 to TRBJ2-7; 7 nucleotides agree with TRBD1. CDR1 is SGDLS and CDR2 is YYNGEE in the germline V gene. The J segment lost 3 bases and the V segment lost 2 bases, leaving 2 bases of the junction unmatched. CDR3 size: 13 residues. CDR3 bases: TGTGCCAGCAGCGTTTCAGGGGGCTACGAGCAGTACTTC. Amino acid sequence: CASSVSGGYEQYF.

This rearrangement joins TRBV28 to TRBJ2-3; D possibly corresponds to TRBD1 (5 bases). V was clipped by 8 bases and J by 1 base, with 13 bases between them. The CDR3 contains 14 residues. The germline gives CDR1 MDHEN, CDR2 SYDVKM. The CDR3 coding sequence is TGTGCCAGCGCCCCGGGCAGGGGCACAGATACGCAGTATTTT. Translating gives CASAPGRGTDTQYF.

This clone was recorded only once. The CDR3 here is CASSPRGTDTQYF. The CDR3 nucleotides read TGTGCCAGCAGCCCAAGGGGTACAGATACGCAGTATTTT. The chain carries TRBV27 and TRBJ2-3; D might be TRBD1 (5 bases). Germline V gives CDR1 MNHEY, CDR2 SMNVEV (reference sequence). CDR3 size: 13 residues. V was trimmed by 6 bases and J by 3 bases, leaving 10 bases between them.

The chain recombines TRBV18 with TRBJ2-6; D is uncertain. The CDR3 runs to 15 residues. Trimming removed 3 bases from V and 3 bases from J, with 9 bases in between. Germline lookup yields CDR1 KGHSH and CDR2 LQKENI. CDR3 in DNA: TGTGCCAGCTCACCCGATTTAGGTGGGGCCAACGTCCTGACTTTC. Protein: CASSPDLGGANVLTF.

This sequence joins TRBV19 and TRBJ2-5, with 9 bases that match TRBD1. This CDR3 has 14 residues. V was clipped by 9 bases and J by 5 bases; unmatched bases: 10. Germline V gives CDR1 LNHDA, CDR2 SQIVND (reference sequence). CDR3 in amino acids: CASTSGTGYETQYF. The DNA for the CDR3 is TGTGCCAGCACCTCCGGGACAGGGTACGAGACCCAGTACTTC.

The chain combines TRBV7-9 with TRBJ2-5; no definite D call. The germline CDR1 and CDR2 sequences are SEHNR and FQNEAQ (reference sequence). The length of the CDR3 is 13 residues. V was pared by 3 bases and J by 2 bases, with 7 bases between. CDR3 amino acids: CASSFSGQETQYF. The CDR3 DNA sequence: TGTGCCAGCAGCTTTAGTGGTCAAGAGACCCAGTACTTC.

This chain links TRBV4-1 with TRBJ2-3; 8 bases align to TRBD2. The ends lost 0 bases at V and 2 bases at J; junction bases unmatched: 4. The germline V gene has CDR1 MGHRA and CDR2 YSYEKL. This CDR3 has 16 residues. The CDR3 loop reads CASSQDRAGATDTQYF. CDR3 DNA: TGCGCCAGCAGCCAAGATCGAGCGGGAGCCACAGATACGCAGTATTTT.

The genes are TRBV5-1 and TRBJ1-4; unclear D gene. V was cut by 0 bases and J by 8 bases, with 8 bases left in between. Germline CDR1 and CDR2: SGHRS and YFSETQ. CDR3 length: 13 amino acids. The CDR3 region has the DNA TGCGCCAGCAGCTTGGCCGGAACGGAAAAACTGTTTTTT. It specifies CASSLAGTEKLFF.